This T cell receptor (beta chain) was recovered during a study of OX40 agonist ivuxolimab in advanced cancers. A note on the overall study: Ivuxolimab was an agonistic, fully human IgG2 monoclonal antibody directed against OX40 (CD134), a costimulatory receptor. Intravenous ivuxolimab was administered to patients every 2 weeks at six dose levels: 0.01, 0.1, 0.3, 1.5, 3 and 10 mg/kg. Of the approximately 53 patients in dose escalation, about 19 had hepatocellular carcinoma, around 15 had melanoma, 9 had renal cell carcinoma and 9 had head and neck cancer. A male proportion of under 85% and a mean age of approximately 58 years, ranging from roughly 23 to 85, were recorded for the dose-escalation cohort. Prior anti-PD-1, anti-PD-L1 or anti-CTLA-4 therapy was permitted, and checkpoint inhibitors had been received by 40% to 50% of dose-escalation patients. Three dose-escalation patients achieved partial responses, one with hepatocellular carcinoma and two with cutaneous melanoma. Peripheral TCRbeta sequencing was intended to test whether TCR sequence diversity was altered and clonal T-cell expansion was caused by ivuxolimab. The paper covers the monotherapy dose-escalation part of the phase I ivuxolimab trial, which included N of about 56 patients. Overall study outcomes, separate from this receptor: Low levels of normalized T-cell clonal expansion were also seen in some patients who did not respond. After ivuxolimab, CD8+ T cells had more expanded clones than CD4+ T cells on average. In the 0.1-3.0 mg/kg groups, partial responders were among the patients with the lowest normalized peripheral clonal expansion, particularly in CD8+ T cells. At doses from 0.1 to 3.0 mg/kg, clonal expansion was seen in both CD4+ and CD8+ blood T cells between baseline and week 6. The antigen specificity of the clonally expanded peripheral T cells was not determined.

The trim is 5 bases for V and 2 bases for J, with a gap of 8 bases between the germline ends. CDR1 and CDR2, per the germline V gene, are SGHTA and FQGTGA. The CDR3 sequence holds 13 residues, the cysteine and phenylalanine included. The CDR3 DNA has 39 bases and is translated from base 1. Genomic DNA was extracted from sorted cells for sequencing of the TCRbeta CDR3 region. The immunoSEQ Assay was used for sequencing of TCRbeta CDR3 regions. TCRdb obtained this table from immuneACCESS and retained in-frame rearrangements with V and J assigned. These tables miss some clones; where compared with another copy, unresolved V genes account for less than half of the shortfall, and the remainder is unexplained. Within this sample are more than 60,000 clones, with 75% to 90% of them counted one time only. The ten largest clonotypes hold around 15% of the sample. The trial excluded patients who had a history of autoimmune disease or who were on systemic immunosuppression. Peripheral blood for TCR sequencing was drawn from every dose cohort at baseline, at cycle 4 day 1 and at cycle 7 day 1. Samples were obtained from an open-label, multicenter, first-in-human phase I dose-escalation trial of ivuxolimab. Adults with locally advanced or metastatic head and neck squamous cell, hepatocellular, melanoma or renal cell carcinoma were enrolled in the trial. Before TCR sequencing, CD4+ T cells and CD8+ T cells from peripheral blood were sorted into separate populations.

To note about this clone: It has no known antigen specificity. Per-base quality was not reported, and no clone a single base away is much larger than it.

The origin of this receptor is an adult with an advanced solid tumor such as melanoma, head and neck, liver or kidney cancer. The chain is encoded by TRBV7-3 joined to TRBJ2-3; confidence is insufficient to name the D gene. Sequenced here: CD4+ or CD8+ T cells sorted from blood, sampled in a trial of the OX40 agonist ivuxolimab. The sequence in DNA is TGTGCCAGCAGCCACTACTACACAGATACGCAGTATTTT. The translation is CASSHYYTDTQYF.